Sequencing of this TCR beta chain was carried out in a study of cytomegalovirus exposure and HLA in healthy donors. Amplification used 60 Vbeta primers and 13 Jbeta primers. Clones were read by immunoSEQ multiplex PCR, and TCRdb kept only the in-frame ones, dropping some. The repertoire includes tens of thousands of clones, nearly 80% of them detected once, and 4.5% sits in the top ten. This CDR3 has 15 amino acids. The germline gives CDR1 SNHLY, CDR2 FYNNEI. As regards this clone: This sequence is one base from a far larger clone and is likely a read error.

The chain employs TRBV2 and TRBJ2-2, with D perhaps TRBD1 (5 bases). The source material was PBMCs. The clonotype comes from a man aged 40-49 years in good health and CMV-seronegative. In DNA, the CDR3 is TGTGCCAGCAGGGAAGGGGTAACAGCCCCCGGGGAGCTGTTTTTT. Protein sequence: CASREGVTAPGELFF.